The text below deals with one TCR beta chain. Its antigen remains unidentified. Amplification used 60 Vbeta primers and 13 Jbeta primers. Profiling relied on immunoSEQ multiplex PCR, and the TCRdb table lists in-frame clones only, not all of them. The sample holds more than 200,000 clones, 60% to 80% seen once. The CDR3 runs to 15 residues. The V segment lost 5 bases and the J segment 7 bases; nucleotides outside the gene matches: 9. In germline, CDR1 is SGHTA, CDR2 FQGNSA. This sample is drawn from a study of cytomegalovirus exposure and HLA in healthy donors. Study observations and caveats: Certain sequence variants were highly shared and formed a cluster, and this cluster was likely a sequencing artifact.

Sequencing used PBMCs. This clonotype was sampled from a man younger than 35 in good health and CMV-seronegative. This chain links TRBV7-2 with TRBJ2-2, with TRBD2 identical over 8 bases. The CDR3 DNA is TGTGCCAGCAGCCGAAGAGCGGGAGCGGTCGGGGAGCTGTTTTTT. Translation: CASSRRAGAVGELFF.